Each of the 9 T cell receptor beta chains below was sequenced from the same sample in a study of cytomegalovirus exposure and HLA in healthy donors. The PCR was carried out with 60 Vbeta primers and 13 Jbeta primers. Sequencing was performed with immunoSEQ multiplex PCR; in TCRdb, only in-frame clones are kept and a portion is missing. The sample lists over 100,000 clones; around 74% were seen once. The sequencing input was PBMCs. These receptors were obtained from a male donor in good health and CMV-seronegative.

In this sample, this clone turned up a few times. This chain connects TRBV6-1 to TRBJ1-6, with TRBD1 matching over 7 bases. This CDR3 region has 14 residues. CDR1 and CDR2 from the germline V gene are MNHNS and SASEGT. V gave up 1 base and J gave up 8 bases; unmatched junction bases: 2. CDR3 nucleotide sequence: TGTGCCAGCAGTGAAGTTCAGGGGGATTCACCCCTCCACTTT. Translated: CASSEVQGDSPLHF.

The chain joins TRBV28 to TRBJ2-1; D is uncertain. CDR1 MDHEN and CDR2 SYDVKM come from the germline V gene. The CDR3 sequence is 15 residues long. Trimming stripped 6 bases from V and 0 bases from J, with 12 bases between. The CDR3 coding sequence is TGTGCCAGCAGGCCGCCCGGTGGCTCCTACAATGAGCAGTTCTTC. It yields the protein CASRPPGGSYNEQFF. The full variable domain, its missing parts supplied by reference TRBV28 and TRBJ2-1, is DVKVTQSSRYLVKRTGEKVFLECVQDMDHENMFWYRQDPGLGLRLIYFSYDVKMKEKGDIPEGYSVSREKKERFSLILESASTNQTSMYLCASRPPGGSYNEQFFGPGTRLTVL.

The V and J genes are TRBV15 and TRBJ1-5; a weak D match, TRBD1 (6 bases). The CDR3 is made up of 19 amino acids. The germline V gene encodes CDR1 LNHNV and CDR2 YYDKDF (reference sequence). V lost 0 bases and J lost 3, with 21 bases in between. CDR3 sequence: CATSRDRTEDYYNNQPQHF. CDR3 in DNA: TGTGCCACCAGCAGAGACCGGACAGAGGATTACTATAACAATCAGCCCCAGCATTTT.

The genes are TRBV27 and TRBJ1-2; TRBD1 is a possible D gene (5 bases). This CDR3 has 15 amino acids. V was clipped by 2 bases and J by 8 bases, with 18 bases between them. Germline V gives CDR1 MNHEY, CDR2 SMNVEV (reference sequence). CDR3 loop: CASSLSPGGGGGYTF. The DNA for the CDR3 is TGTGCCAGCAGTTTAAGTCCGGGTGGGGGAGGCGGCTACACCTTC.

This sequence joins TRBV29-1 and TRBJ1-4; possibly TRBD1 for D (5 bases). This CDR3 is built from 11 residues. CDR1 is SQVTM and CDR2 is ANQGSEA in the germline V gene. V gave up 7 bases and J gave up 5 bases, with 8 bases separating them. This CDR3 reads CSAYRNEKLFF. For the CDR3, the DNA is TGCAGCGCCTACAGGAATGAAAAACTGTTTTTT.

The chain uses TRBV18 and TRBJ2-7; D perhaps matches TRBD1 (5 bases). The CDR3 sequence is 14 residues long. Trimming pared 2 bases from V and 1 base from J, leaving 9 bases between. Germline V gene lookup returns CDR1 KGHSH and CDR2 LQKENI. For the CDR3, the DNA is TGTGCCAGCTCACCAAAAACAGGATCCTACGAGCAGTACTTC. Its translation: CASSPKTGSYEQYF. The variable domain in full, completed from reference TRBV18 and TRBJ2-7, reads NAGVMQNPRHLVRRRGQEARLRCSPMKGHSHVYWYRQLPEEGLKFMVYLQKENIIDESGMPKERFSAEFPKEGPSILRIQQVVRGDSAAYFCASSPKTGSYEQYFGPGTRLTVT.

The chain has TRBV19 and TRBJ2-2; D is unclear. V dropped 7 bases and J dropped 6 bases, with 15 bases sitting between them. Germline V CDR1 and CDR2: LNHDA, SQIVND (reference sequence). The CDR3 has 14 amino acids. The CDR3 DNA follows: TGTGCCAGTACGCCGCACGAGGTGTCCGGGGAGCTGTTTTTT. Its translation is CASTPHEVSGELFF.

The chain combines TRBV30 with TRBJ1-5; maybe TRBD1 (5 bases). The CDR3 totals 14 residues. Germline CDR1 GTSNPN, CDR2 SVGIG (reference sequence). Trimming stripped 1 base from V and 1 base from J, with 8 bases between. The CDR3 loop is CAWSEAGSNQPQHF. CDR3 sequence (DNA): TGTGCCTGGAGTGAGGCAGGGAGCAATCAGCCCCAGCATTTT. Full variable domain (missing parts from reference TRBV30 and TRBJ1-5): SQTIHQWPATLVQPVGSPLSLECTVEGTSNPNLYWYRQAAGRGLQLLFYSVGIGQISSEVPQNLSASRPQDRQFILSSKKLLLSDSGFYLCAWSEAGSNQPQHFGDGTRLSIL.

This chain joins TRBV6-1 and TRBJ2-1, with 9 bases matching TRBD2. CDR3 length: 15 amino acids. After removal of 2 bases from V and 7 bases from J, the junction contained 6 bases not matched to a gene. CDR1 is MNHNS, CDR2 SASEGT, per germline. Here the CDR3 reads CASSEIAGGLNEQFF. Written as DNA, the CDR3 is TGTGCCAGCAGTGAAATCGCGGGGGGGCTTAATGAGCAGTTCTTC.